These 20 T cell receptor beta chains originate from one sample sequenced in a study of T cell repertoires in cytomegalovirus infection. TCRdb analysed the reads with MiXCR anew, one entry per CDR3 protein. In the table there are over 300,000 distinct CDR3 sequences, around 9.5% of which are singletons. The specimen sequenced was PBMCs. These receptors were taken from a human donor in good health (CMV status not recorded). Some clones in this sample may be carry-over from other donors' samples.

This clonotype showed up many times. In DNA form, the CDR3 reads TGCGCCAGCAGCCAAGAAGGAGGCAGAGCCTACGAGCAGTACTTC. Amino acid sequence: CASSQEGGRAYEQYF. The chain joins TRBV4-3 to TRBJ2-7, with D maybe TRBD2 (5 bases). The CDR3 is made up of 15 amino acids. The germline CDR1 and CDR2 sequences are LGHNA and YSLEER. Trimming removed 0 bases at V and 2 bases at J, with 11 bases between.

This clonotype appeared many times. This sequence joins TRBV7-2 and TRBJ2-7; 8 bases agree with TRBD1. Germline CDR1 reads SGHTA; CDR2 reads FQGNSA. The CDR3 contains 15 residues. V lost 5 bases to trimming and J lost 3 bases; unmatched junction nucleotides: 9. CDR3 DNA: TGTGCCAGCAGCCCTTTGGGACAGGTCATCTACGAGCAGTACTTC. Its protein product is CASSPLGQVIYEQYF. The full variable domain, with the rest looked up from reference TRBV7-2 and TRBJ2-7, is GAGVSQSPSNKVTEKGKDVELRCDPISGHTALYWYRQSLGQGLEFLIYFQGNSAPDKSGLPSDRFSAERTGGSVSTLTIQRTQQEDSAVYLCASSPLGQVIYEQYFGPGTRLTVT.

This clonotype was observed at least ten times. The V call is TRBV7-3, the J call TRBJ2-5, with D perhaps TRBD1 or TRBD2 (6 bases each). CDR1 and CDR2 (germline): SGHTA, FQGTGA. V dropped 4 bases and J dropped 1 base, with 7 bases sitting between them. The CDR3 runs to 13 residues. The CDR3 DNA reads TGTGCCAGCAGCTCGGGGGCCCAAGAGACCCAGTACTTC. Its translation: CASSSGAQETQYF.

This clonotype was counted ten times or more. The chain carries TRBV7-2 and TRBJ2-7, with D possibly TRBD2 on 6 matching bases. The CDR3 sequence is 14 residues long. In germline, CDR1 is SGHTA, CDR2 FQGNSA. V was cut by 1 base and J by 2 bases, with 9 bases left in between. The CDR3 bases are TGTGCCAGCAGCTTAGATTGGGGGGCCTACGAGCAGTACTTC. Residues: CASSLDWGAYEQYF.

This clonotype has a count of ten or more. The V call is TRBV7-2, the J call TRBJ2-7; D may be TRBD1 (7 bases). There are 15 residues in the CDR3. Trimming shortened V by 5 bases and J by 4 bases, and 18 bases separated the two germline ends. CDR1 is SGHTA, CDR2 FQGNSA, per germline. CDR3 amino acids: CASSPPTRGAYEQYF. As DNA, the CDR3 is TGTGCCAGCAGCCCACCCACCAGGGGGGCATACGAGCAGTACTTC.

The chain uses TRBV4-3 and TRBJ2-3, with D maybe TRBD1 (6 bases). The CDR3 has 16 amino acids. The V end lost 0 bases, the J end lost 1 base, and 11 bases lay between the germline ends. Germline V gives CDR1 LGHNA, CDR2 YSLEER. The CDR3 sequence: CASSQDGQGRTDTQYF. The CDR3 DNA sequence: TGCGCCAGCAGCCAAGATGGGCAGGGGCGCACAGATACGCAGTATTTT.

In nucleotides, the CDR3 is TGTGCCAGCAGCCGGGGGTCTGAAGCTTTCTTT. It yields the protein CASSRGSEAFF. The genes are TRBV27 and TRBJ1-1, with TRBD1 as a possible D gene (5 bases). Trimming left V 6 bases short and J 6 bases short, with 8 bases between. CDR1 MNHEY and CDR2 SMNVEV come from the germline V gene (reference sequence). The CDR3 length is 11 residues.

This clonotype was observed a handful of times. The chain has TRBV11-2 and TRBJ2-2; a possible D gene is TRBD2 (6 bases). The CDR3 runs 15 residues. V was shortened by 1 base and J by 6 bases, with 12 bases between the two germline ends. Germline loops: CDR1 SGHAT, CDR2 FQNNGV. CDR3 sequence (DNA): TGTGCCAGCAGCTTAGTGGCGGGGCGGCCCGGGGAGCTGTTTTTT. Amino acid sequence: CASSLVAGRPGELFF.

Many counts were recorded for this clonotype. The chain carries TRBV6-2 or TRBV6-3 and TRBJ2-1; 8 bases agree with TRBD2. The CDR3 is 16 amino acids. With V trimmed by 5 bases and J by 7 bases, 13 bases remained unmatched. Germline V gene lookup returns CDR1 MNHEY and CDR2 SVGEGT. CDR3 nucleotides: TGTGCCAGCAGTACCTCGGAGGGGCGGGAGGCAAATGAGCAGTTCTTC. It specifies CASSTSEGREANEQFF.

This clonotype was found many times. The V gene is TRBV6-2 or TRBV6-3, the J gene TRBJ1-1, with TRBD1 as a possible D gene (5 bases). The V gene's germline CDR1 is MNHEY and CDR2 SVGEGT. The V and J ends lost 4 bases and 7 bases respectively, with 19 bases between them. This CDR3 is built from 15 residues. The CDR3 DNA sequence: TGTGCCAGCAGTTCCCGGGACGGACTAGCTCGTGAAGCTTTCTTT. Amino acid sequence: CASSSRDGLAREAFF.

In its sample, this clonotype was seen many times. CDR3 sequence reads: CASTSSGGYNEQFF. The CDR3 coding sequence is TGTGCCAGCACCAGTAGCGGGGGCTACAATGAGCAGTTCTTC. J is TRBJ2-1 and V is TRBV7-2; TRBD2 matches at 9 bases. V trimming: 7 bases; J trimming: 3 bases; junction bases outside the gene matches: 4. Germline V CDR1 and CDR2: SGHTA, FQGNSA. The CDR3 is 14 amino acids. The full variable domain, its missing parts supplied by reference TRBV7-2 and TRBJ2-1, is GAGVSQSPSNKVTEKGKDVELRCDPISGHTALYWYRQSLGQGLEFLIYFQGNSAPDKSGLPSDRFSAERTGGSVSTLTIQRTQQEDSAVYLCASTSSGGYNEQFFGPGTRLTVL.

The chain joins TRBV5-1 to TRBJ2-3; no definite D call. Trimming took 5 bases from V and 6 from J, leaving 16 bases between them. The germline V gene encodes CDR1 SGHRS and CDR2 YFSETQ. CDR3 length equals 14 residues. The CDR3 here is CASSTRPLGDTQYF. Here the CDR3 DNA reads TGCGCCAGCAGTACCCGACCGCTAGGCGATACGCAGTATTTT.

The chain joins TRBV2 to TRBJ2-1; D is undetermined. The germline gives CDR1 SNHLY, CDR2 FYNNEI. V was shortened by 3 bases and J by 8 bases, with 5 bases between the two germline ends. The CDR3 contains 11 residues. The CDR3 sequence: CASSDVYEQFF. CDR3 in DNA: TGTGCCAGCAGTGATGTCTATGAGCAGTTCTTC.

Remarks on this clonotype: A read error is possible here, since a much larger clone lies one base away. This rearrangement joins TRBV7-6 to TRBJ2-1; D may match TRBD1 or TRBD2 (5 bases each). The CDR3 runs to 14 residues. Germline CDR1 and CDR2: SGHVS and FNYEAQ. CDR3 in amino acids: CAGSLDSGTQEQFF. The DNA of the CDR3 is TGTGCCGGCAGCTTAGATAGTGGGACGCAGGAGCAGTTCTTC.

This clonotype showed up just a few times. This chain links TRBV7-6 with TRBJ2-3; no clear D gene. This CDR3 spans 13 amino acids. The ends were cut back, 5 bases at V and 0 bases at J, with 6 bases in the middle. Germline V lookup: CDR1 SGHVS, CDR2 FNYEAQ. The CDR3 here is CASSRSSTDTQYF. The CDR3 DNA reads TGTGCCAGCAGCCGCAGCAGCACAGATACGCAGTATTTT.

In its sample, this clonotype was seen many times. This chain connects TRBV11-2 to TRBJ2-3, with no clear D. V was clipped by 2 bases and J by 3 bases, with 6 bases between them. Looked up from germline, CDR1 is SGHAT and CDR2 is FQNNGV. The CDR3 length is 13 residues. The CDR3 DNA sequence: TGTGCCAGCAGCTTATTAGCAACAGATACGCAGTATTTT. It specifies CASSLLATDTQYF. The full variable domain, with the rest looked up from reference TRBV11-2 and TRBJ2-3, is EAGVAQSPRYKIIEKRQSVAFWCNPISGHATLYWYQQILGQGPKLLIQFQNNGVVDDSQLPKDRFSAERLKGVDSTLKIQPAKLEDSAVYLCASSLLATDTQYFGPGTRLTVL.

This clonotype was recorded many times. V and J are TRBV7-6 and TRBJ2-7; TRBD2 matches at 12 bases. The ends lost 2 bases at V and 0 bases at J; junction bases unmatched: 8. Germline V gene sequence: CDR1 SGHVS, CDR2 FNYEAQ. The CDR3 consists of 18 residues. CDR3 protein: CASSLWGMTSGGSYEQYF. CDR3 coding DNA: TGTGCCAGCAGCTTATGGGGGATGACTAGCGGGGGCTCCTACGAGCAGTACTTC.

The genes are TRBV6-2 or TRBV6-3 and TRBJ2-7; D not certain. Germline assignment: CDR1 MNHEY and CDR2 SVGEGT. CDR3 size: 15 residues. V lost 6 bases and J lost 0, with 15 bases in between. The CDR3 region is CASRKTVPISYEQYF. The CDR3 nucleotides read TGTGCCAGCAGGAAGACTGTTCCGATCTCCTACGAGCAGTACTTC.

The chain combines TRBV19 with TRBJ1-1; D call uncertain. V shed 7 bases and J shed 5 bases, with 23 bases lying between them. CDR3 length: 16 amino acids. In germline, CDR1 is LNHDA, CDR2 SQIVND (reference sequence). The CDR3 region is CASTEDRGMRRTEAFF. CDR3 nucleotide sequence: TGTGCCAGTACCGAGGATCGGGGAATGAGGCGTACTGAAGCTTTCTTT.

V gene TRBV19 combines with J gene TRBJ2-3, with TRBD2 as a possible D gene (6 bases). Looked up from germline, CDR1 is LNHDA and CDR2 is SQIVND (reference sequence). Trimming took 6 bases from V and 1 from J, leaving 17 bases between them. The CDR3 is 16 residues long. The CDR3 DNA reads TGTGCCAGTAGCCACCGCCGCCGCGGGGGCACAGATACGCAGTATTTT. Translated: CASSHRRRGGTDTQYF.